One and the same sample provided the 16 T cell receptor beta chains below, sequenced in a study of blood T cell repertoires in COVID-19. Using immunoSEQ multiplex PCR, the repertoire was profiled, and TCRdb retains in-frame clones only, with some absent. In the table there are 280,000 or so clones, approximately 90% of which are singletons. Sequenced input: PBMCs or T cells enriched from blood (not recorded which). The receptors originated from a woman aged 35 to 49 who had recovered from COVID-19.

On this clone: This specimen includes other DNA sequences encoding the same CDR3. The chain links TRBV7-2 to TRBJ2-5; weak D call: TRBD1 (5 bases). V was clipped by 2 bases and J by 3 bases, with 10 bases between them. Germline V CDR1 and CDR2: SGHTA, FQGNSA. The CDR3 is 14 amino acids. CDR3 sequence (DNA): TGTGCCAGCAGCTTAAACGGACAAAAAGAGACCCAGTACTTC. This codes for CASSLNGQKETQYF.

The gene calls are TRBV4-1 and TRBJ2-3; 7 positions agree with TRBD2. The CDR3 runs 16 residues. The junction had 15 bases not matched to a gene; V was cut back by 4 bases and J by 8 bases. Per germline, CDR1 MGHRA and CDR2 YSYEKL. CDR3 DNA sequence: TGCGCCAGCAGCCTTTCTCCCCAGGGAGGGTCGGGTACGCAGTATTTT. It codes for CASSLSPQGGSGTQYF.

CDR3 coding DNA: TGTGCCAGCAGTACCTGGACTAGCGCCTCCTACGAGCAGTACTTC. Translation gives CASSTWTSASYEQYF. The chain uses TRBV28 and TRBJ2-7, with TRBD2 matching 9 bases. CDR3 length equals 15 residues. Trimming at V came to 5 bases and at J to 0 bases, leaving 5 bases not matched to a gene. Germline V gene data show CDR1 as MDHEN and CDR2 as SYDVKM.

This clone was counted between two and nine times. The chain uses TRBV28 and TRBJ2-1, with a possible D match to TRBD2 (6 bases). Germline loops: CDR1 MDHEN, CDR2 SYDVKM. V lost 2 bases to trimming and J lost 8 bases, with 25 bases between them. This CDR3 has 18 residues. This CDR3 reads CASSLEPGLQRFRDEQFF. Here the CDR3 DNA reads TGTGCCAGCAGTTTAGAACCGGGACTGCAACGTTTTAGAGATGAGCAGTTCTTC. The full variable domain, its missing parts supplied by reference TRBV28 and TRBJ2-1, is DVKVTQSSRYLVKRTGEKVFLECVQDMDHENMFWYRQDPGLGLRLIYFSYDVKMKEKGDIPEGYSVSREKKERFSLILESASTNQTSMYLCASSLEPGLQRFRDEQFFGPGTRLTVL.

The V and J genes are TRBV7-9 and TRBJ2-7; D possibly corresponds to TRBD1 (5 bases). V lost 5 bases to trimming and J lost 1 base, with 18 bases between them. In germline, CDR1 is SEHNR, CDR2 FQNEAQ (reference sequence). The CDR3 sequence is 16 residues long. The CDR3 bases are TGTGCCAGCAGCCCCGGAAGCAGGGCCCATTCCTACGAGCAGTACTTC. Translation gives CASSPGSRAHSYEQYF. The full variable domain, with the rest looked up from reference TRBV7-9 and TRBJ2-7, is DTGVSQNPRHKITKRGQNVTFRCDPISEHNRLYWYRQTLGQGPEFLTYFQNEAQLEKSRLLSDRFSAERPKGSFSTLEIQRTEQGDSAMYLCASSPGSRAHSYEQYFGPGTRLTVT.

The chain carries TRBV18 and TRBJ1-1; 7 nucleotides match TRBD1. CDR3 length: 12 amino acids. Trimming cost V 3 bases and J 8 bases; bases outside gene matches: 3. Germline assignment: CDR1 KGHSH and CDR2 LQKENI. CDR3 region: CASSPGQQEAFF. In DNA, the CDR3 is TGTGCCAGCTCACCGGGACAGCAGGAAGCTTTCTTT.

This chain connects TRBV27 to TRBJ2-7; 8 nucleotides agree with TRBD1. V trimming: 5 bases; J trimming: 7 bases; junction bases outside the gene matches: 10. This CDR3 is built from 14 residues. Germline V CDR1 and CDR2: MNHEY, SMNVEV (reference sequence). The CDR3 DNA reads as TGTGCCAGCAGTCCGCAGGGGGCGCGGCAAGAGCAGTACTTC. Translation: CASSPQGARQEQYF.

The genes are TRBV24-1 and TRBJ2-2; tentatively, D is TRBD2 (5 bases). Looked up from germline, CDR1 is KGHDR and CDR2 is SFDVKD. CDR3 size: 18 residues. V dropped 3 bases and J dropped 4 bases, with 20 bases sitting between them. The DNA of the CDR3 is TGTGCCACCAGTGATCCCTCCGCTTCACGGGGTGGCACCGGGGAGCTGTTTTTT. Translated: CATSDPSASRGGTGELFF.

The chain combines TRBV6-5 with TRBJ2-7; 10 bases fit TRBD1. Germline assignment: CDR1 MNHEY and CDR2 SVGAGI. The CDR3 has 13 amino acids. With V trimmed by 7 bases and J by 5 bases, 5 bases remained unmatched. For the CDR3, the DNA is TGTGCCAGCACCAGGGACAGGGGCCACGAGCAGTACTTC. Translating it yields CASTRDRGHEQYF.

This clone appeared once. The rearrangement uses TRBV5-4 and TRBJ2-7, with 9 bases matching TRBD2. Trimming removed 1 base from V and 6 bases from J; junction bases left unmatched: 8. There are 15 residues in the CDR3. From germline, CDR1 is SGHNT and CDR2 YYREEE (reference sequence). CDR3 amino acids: CASSLKREAFGEQYF. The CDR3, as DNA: TGTGCCAGCAGCTTGAAGCGGGAGGCCTTCGGCGAGCAGTACTTC.

CDR3 protein: CASSMNQGQEKLFF. Here the CDR3 DNA reads TGTGCCAGTAGTATGAACCAGGGGCAAGAAAAACTGTTTTTT. The V call is TRBV19, the J call TRBJ1-4, with a tentative D call TRBD1 (6 bases). Germline loops: CDR1 LNHDA, CDR2 SQIVND (reference sequence). The CDR3 runs 14 residues. V was pared by 3 bases and J by 8 bases, with 13 bases between. Supplemented by reference TRBV19 and TRBJ1-4, the full variable domain reads DGGITQSPKYLFRKEGQNVTLSCEQNLNHDAMYWYRQDPGQGLRLIYYSQIVNDFQKGDIAEGYSVSREKKESFPLTVTSAQKNPTAFYLCASSMNQGQEKLFFGSGTQLSVL.

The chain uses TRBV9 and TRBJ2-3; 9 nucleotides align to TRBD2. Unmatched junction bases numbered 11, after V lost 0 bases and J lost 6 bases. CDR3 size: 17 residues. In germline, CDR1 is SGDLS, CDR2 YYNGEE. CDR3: CASSVGVAGALGDTQYF. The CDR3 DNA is TGTGCCAGCAGCGTAGGGGTAGCGGGAGCCTTGGGTGATACGCAGTATTTT.

As DNA, the CDR3 is TGCGCCAGCAGCCAACTAGGGCAGGGTTCCTACGAGCAGTACTTC. This gives the protein CASSQLGQGSYEQYF. The chain combines TRBV4-1 with TRBJ2-7; maybe TRBD1 (5 bases). Trimming removed 2 bases at V and 1 base at J, with 12 bases between. The CDR3 covers 15 residues. Germline V gene lookup returns CDR1 MGHRA and CDR2 YSYEKL.

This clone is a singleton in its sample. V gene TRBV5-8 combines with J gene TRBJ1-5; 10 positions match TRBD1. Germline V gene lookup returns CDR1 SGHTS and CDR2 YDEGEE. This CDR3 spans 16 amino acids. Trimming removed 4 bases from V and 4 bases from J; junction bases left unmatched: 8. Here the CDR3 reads CASSPGQGILNQPQHF. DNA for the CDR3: TGTGCCAGCAGCCCGGGACAGGGGATTTTAAATCAGCCCCAGCATTTT.

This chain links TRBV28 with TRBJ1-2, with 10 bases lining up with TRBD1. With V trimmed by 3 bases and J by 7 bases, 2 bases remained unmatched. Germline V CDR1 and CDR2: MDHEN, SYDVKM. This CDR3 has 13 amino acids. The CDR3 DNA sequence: TGTGCCAGCAGTTTGACAGGGGGCCTTGGCTACACCTTC. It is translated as CASSLTGGLGYTF.

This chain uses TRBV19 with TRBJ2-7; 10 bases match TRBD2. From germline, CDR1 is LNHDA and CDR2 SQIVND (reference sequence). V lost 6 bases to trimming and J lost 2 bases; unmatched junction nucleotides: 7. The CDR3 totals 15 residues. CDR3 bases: TGTGCCAGTAGCCCAAGCGGGAGGGCCGCCTACGAGCAGTACTTC. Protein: CASSPSGRAAYEQYF. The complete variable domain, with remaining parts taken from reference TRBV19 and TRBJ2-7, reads DGGITQSPKYLFRKEGQNVTLSCEQNLNHDAMYWYRQDPGQGLRLIYYSQIVNDFQKGDIAEGYSVSREKKESFPLTVTSAQKNPTAFYLCASSPSGRAAYEQYFGPGTRLTVT.